These 4 T cell receptor beta chains were all obtained from the same sample, sequenced in a study of tumor and adjacent non-tumor tissue in lung cancer. No cell sorting was done before RNA was extracted from the tissue. More than 3 cm separated this lung sample from the edge of the tumor. Three rounds of nested PCR, following a modified ARM-PCR protocol, produced the TCRbeta library. TCRdb ran MiXCR on the multiplex PCR reads and lists one entry per CDR3 protein. The sample yields about 110,000 distinct CDR3 sequences, around 57% seen once. The specimen was distant non-tumor lung tissue. These receptors all stem from a man aged 55 to 70 with non-small cell lung cancer.

The chain is built from TRBV5-1 and TRBJ1-1, with a tentative D call TRBD1 (6 bases). Trimming stripped 4 bases from V and 4 bases from J, with 14 bases between. Germline V gene sequence: CDR1 SGHRS, CDR2 YFSETQ. The CDR3 loop spans 14 amino acids. In DNA, the CDR3 is TGCGCCAGCAGCCGCGAGGGGGGGGCCACTGAAGCTTTCTTT. As protein: CASSREGGATEAFF.

This clonotype was detected only a few times. A read error may be the cause here, since a much bigger clone is one base away. V gene TRBV6-1 combines with J gene TRBJ1-5; the D gene is possibly TRBD1 (6 bases). Germline CDR1 is MNHNS and CDR2 is SASEGT. The CDR3 contains 15 residues. The CDR3 loop is CANSEMGASNQPQHF. The CDR3 DNA reads TGTGCCAACAGTGAGATGGGGGCGAGCAATCAGCCCCAGCATTTT.

This clonotype showed up just once. V gene TRBV29-1 combines with J gene TRBJ2-5; D perhaps matches TRBD2 (5 bases). Per germline, CDR1 SQVTM and CDR2 ANQGSEA. V lost 6 bases and J lost 5, with 19 bases in between. The CDR3 loop spans 14 amino acids. Written as DNA, the CDR3 is TGCAGCGTCGCCCTGGGAGCCTCCGGGGAGACCCAGTACTTC. Translation gives CSVALGASGETQYF.

Regarding this clonotype: The CDR3 carries no conserved terminal phenylalanine or tryptophan, so it likely arises from a read error. The V and J genes are TRBV2 and TRBJ2-5; 7 bases are a match to TRBD1. The CDR3 sequence is 16 residues long. The V and J ends lost 7 bases and 2 bases, in that order; junction bases with no gene match: 13. Germline assignment: CDR1 SNHLY and CDR2 FYNNEI. The CDR3 DNA reads as TGTGCCAGCAACGCGCCCGCGACAGGGACGCAAGAGACCCAGTACTCC. Protein product: CASNAPATGTQETQYS.